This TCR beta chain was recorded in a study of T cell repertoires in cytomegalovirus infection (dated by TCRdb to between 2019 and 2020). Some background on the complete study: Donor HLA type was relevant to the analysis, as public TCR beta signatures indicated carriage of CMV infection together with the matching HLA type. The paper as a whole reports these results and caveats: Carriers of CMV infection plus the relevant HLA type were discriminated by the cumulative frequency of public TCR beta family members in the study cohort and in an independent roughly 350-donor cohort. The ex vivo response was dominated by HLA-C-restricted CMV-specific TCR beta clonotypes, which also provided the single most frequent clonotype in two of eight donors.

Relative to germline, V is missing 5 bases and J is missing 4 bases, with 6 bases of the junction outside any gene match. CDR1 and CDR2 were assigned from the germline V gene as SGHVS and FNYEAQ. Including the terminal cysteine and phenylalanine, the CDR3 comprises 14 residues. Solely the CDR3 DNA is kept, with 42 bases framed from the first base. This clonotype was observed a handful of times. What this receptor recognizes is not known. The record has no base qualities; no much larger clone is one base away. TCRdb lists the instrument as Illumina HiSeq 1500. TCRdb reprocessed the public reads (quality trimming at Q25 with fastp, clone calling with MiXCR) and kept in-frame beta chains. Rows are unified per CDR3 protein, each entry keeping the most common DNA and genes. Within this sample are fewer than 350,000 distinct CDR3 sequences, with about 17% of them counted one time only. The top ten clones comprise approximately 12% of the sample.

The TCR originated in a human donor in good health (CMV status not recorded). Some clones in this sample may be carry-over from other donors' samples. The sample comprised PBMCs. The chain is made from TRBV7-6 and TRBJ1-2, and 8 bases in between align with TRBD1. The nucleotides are TGTGCCAGCAGCCTACCAGGGGGCGCCTATGGCTACACCTTC. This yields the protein CASSLPGGAYGYTF.